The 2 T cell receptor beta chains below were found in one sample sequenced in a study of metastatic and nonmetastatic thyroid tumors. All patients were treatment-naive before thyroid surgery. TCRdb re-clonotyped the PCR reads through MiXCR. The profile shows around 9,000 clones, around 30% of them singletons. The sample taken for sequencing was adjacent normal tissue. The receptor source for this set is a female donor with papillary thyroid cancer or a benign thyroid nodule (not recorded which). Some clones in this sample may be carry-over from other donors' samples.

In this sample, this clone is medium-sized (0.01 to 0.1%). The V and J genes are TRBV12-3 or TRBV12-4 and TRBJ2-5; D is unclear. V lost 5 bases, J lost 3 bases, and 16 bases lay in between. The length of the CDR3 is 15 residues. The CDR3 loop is CASSTRASFKETQYF. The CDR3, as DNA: TGTGCCAGCAGTACCCGGGCGTCCTTCAAAGAGACCCAGTACTTC.

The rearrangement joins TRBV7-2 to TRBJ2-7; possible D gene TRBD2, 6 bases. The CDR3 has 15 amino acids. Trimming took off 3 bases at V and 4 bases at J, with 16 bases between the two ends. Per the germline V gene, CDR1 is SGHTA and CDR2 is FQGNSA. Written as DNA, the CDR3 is TGTGCCAGCAGCTTGCGTAGCGGAGCCCTTTACGAGCAGTACTTC. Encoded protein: CASSLRSGALYEQYF.